The 30 T cell receptor beta chains listed next were all sequenced from one sample in a study of Ad26.COV2.S vaccination and SARS-CoV-2 variants. Here immunoSEQ multiplex PCR was the method, and the copy in TCRdb shows in-frame clones only, minus some. The data hold roughly 380,000 clones, with approximately 90% observed a single time. This specimen consisted of peripheral blood, obtained after recovery from COVID-19. The receptors stem from a human donor who had recovered from COVID-19.

This sequence joins TRBV10-2 and TRBJ2-1; 7 positions match TRBD2. Trimming at V came to 2 bases and at J to 15 bases, leaving 13 bases not matched to a gene. The CDR3 covers 14 residues. From germline, CDR1 is WSHSY and CDR2 SAAADI. DNA for the CDR3: TGCGCCAGCAGTGAGGGACCGACTAGCCTGAGAATGTTCTTC. The encoded protein is CASSEGPTSLRMFF.

The chain is built from TRBV2 and TRBJ1-6; the D is unclear. This CDR3 is 15 amino acids long. The germline V gene encodes CDR1 SNHLY and CDR2 FYNNEI. The ends were cut back, 4 bases at V and 7 bases at J, with 14 bases in the middle. In nucleotides, the CDR3 is TGTGCCAGCAGTGGTGGAAGGAGGGAAAATTCACCCCTCCACTTT. Protein: CASSGGRRENSPLHF.

DNA of the CDR3: TGTGCCAGTAGTATATTCGGGACAGACACCTCTGGGGCCAACGTCCTGACTTTC. Translating it yields CASSIFGTDTSGANVLTF. The chain links TRBV19 to TRBJ2-6, with TRBD1 identical over 7 bases. In germline, CDR1 is LNHDA, CDR2 SQIVND (reference sequence). The CDR3 covers 18 residues. The V gene end was trimmed by 2 bases and the J gene end by 0 bases; junction bases not matched to a gene: 7.

This chain joins TRBV9 and TRBJ1-1, with D perhaps matching TRBD1 (5 bases). Germline CDR1 is SGDLS and CDR2 is YYNGEE. V gave up 3 bases and J gave up 1 base, with 10 bases separating them. This CDR3 has 14 amino acids. CDR3 coding DNA: TGTGCCAGCAGCGAGGGGCCTCGGAACACTGAAGCTTTCTTT. This codes for CASSEGPRNTEAFF. The full variable domain, in which reference TRBV9 and TRBJ1-1 provide the parts outside the CDR3, is DSGVTQTPKHLITATGQRVTLRCSPRSGDLSVYWYQQSLDQGLQFLIQYYNGEERAKGNILERFSAQQFPDLHSELNLSSLELGDSALYFCASSEGPRNTEAFFGQGTRLTVV.

V gene TRBV6-1 combines with J gene TRBJ2-6; D unresolved. The CDR3 sequence is 17 residues long. Trimming shortened V by 4 bases and J by 7 bases, and 20 bases separated the two germline ends. CDR1 and CDR2 from the germline V gene are MNHNS and SASEGT. The CDR3 DNA reads as TGTGCCAGCAGTGTCGACGGGCCAACCTCAGGAGCCAACGTCCTGACTTTC. This sequence encodes CASSVDGPTSGANVLTF.

The chain employs TRBV27 and TRBJ1-2; maybe TRBD1 (5 bases). V was clipped by 5 bases and J by 6 bases, with 16 bases between them. CDR3 length: 14 amino acids. Per germline, CDR1 MNHEY and CDR2 SMNVEV (reference sequence). DNA for the CDR3: TGTGCCAGCAGTCCACAGGCGGGGGGACATGGCTACACCTTC. It is translated as CASSPQAGGHGYTF.

The chain has TRBV9 and TRBJ2-3; D is unclear. V lost 3 bases and J 4 bases, leaving 15 bases between the germline ends. The CDR3 has 15 amino acids. Germline V gives CDR1 SGDLS, CDR2 YYNGEE. The CDR3 sequence is CASSAPGQRADTQYF. The CDR3 bases are TGTGCCAGCAGCGCCCCGGGCCAAAGAGCAGATACGCAGTATTTT.

Only one count was recorded for this clone. This sequence joins TRBV10-2 and TRBJ1-4, with 7 bases lining up with TRBD1. The germline V gene has CDR1 WSHSY and CDR2 SAAADI. Unmatched junction bases numbered 6, after V lost 6 bases and J lost 5 bases. CDR3 length: 14 residues. CDR3 loop: CASSRQGENEKLFF. CDR3 sequence (DNA): TGCGCCAGCAGCAGACAGGGTGAAAATGAAAAACTGTTTTTT.

This clone occurred a few times. The genes are TRBV4-1 and TRBJ1-1; 9 bases are shared with TRBD1. This CDR3 comprises 17 residues. Germline trimming cut 3 bases from V and 3 bases from J; bases unmatched to any gene: 11. Germline CDR1 and CDR2: MGHRA and YSYEKL. CDR3 DNA: TGCGCCAGCAGCCAGTCTTGGACAGGGGCGTGGGACACTGAAGCTTTCTTT. This encodes CASSQSWTGAWDTEAFF.

This clone was observed a single time. This chain connects TRBV9 to TRBJ1-3; maybe TRBD1 (5 bases). In germline, CDR1 is SGDLS, CDR2 YYNGEE. V was trimmed by 4 bases and J by 0 bases, leaving 14 bases between them. The CDR3 is 16 amino acids. The CDR3 DNA follows: TGTGCCAGCAGCCTCCCGGAGGGGCGCTCTGGAAACACCATATATTTT. It encodes CASSLPEGRSGNTIYF.

The rearrangement links TRBV6-5 to TRBJ2-3; 9 bases agree with TRBD2. Germline V gene lookup returns CDR1 MNHEY and CDR2 SVGAGI. The V and J ends lost 5 bases and 8 bases, in that order; junction bases with no gene match: 8. The CDR3 is 14 residues long. CDR3 sequence (DNA): TGTGCCAGCAGTCCCGCGGGGGGGTTGGCTACGCAGTATTTT. Residues: CASSPAGGLATQYF.

The chain combines TRBV10-3 with TRBJ2-5; no definite D call. The CDR3 extends over 14 amino acids. CDR1 ENHRY and CDR2 SYGVKD come from the germline V gene. Trimming pared 0 bases from V and 1 base from J, leaving 6 bases between. The CDR3 loop reads CAISESGFQETQYF. CDR3 coding DNA: TGTGCCATCAGTGAGTCAGGGTTCCAAGAGACCCAGTACTTC.

The V and J genes are TRBV14 and TRBJ1-1, with D unclear. The germline V and J ends were trimmed by 3 bases and 3 bases, with 5 bases remaining between them. The CDR3 is 12 amino acids. Germline V lookup: CDR1 SGHDN, CDR2 FVKESK. The CDR3 loop reads CASSHLYTEAFF. The CDR3 DNA reads as TGTGCCAGCAGCCACCTATACACTGAAGCTTTCTTT.

This chain joins TRBV6-6 and TRBJ1-4, with 7 bases lining up with TRBD1. The CDR3 runs 15 residues. V was clipped by 6 bases and J by 10 bases; unmatched bases: 14. The germline V gene encodes CDR1 MNHNY and CDR2 SVGAGI (reference sequence). As DNA, the CDR3 is TGTGCCAGCAGACCCGGGACAGAGGTATTGGTAAAACTGTTTTTT. Encoded protein: CASRPGTEVLVKLFF.

The rearrangement uses TRBV5-1 and TRBJ2-5; 8 nucleotides match TRBD2. There are 14 residues in the CDR3. V lost 6 bases, J lost 4 bases, and 8 bases stayed unmatched. Germline values: CDR1 SGHRS, CDR2 YFSETQ. The CDR3 region is CASTRSGGSETQYF. In DNA, the CDR3 is TGCGCCAGCACCCGGAGCGGGGGCTCAGAGACCCAGTACTTC. Together with reference TRBV5-1 and TRBJ2-5, the CDR3 gives the full variable domain: KAGVTQTPRYLIKTRGQQVTLSCSPISGHRSVSWYQQTPGQGLQFLFEYFSETQRNKGNFPGRFSGRQFSNSRSEMNVSTLELGDSALYLCASTRSGGSETQYFGPGTRLLVL.

This chain uses TRBV29-1 with TRBJ1-1; 8 nucleotides match TRBD1. This CDR3 is 15 amino acids long. V lost 5 bases and J lost 0; bases outside the gene matches: 8. Germline V gene data show CDR1 as SQVTM and CDR2 as ANQGSEA. The CDR3: CSVRTGQGLNTEAFF. DNA of the CDR3: TGCAGCGTTAGAACTGGACAGGGTCTGAACACTGAAGCTTTCTTT.

Worth noting for this clone: The sample carries other DNA sequences with the same CDR3. The CDR3 sequence: CASSPGSSGNTIYF. The CDR3 DNA reads TGTGCCAGCAGTCCCGGGAGCTCTGGAAACACCATATATTTT. The chain employs TRBV7-9 and TRBJ1-3, with unresolved D. V lost 6 bases to trimming and J lost 0 bases, with 9 bases between them. The length of the CDR3 is 14 residues. Germline loops: CDR1 SEHNR, CDR2 FQNEAQ (reference sequence).

This clone was seen once. Within the sample, other DNA sequences also encode this same CDR3. The chain couples TRBV12-3 or TRBV12-4 to TRBJ2-5; maybe TRBD2 (5 bases). Trimming shortened V by 1 base and J by 2 bases, and 5 bases separated the two germline ends. The CDR3 is 13 amino acids. In DNA form, the CDR3 reads TGTGCCAGCAGTTTAGGCGGGCAAGAGACCCAGTACTTC. Translating it yields CASSLGGQETQYF.

The chain carries TRBV10-3 and TRBJ2-7; TRBD2 might be the D (6 bases). The CDR3 sequence is 13 residues long. Trimming pared 0 bases from V and 9 bases from J, leaving 12 bases between. Looked up from germline, CDR1 is ENHRY and CDR2 is SYGVKD. Here the CDR3 DNA reads TGTGCCATCAGTGAGTCGGCAAGCGGGTTGCAGTACTTC. Protein sequence: CAISESASGLQYF.

This chain joins TRBV4-3 and TRBJ1-2; D uncertain. V lost 0 bases to trimming and J lost 4 bases, with 3 bases between them. Looked up from germline, CDR1 is LGHNA and CDR2 is YSLEER. This CDR3 is built from 12 residues. CDR3 DNA: TGCGCCAGCAGCCAAGACGGCTATGGCTACACCTTC. It is translated as CASSQDGYGYTF.

The chain recombines TRBV6-7 with TRBJ2-2; TRBD1 matches 9 bases. TRBV6-7 is assigned to the ORF class and has an uncertain function. This CDR3 comprises 14 residues. V was clipped by 10 bases and J by 2 bases; unmatched bases: 5. The CDR3 DNA sequence: TGTGCCATTCCGGGACAGGGTAACACCGGGGAGCTGTTTTTT. This gives the protein CAIPGQGNTGELFF.

This clone has only one observation. The chain combines TRBV7-3 with TRBJ2-2, with 14 bases identical to TRBD2. V lost 3 bases, J lost 5 bases, and 2 bases stayed unmatched. The CDR3 runs to 16 residues. Germline values: CDR1 SGHTA, CDR2 FQGTGA. Here the CDR3 DNA reads TGTGCCAGCAGCTTGGGACTAGCGGGGGCAACCGGGGAGCTGTTTTTT. It codes for CASSLGLAGATGELFF.

This chain connects TRBV19 to TRBJ1-2; D call uncertain. V lost 1 base, J lost 8 bases, and 8 bases lay in between. Germline V gene lookup returns CDR1 LNHDA and CDR2 SQIVND (reference sequence). The CDR3 is made up of 12 amino acids. The CDR3 DNA is TGTGCCAGTAGTATAGGGTCTCGAGGCTACACCTTC. Its protein is CASSIGSRGYTF.

This chain joins TRBV20-1 and TRBJ2-7; the match to TRBD2 covers 7 bases. Germline V gene sequence: CDR1 DFQATT, CDR2 SNEGSKA (reference sequence). J gave up 6 bases and V 3 bases, and 11 bases lay outside the gene matches. CDR3 length: 14 residues. CDR3 coding DNA: TGCAGTGCTAGTTGGGGGGGGACCCCAGGCGAGCAGTACTTC. It codes for CSASWGGTPGEQYF.

The V and J genes are TRBV7-2 and TRBJ1-1, with TRBD1 matching 8 bases. The CDR3 spans 12 residues. The germline CDR1 and CDR2 sequences are SGHTA and FQGNSA. Trimming at V came to 8 bases and at J to 5 bases, leaving 4 bases not matched to a gene. CDR3 sequence (DNA): TGTGCCAGCGGCCGGGACAGGACTGAAGCTTTCTTT. Protein: CASGRDRTEAFF.

The V call is TRBV6-5, the J call TRBJ1-1; 11 nucleotides agree with TRBD1. With V trimmed by 6 bases and J by 5 bases, 5 bases remained unmatched. Germline CDR1 reads MNHEY; CDR2 reads SVGAGI. The CDR3 is made up of 14 amino acids. The CDR3 region is CASSKGTGGTEAFF. The CDR3 coding sequence is TGTGCCAGCAGCAAAGGGACAGGGGGGACTGAAGCTTTCTTT.

The V and J genes are TRBV5-1 and TRBJ2-2; 9 nucleotides match TRBD2. CDR1 is SGHRS and CDR2 is YFSETQ in the germline V gene. The CDR3 runs to 16 residues. The junction had 10 bases not matched to a gene; V was cut back by 4 bases and J by 6 bases. The CDR3 reads CASSATSGIFPGELFF. The CDR3 region has the DNA TGCGCCAGCAGCGCGACTAGCGGCATTTTTCCCGGGGAGCTGTTTTTT.

This chain connects TRBV12-3 or TRBV12-4 to TRBJ2-7; possibly TRBD2 for D (7 bases). The CDR3 runs 13 residues. V was shortened by 3 bases and J by 5 bases, with 11 bases between the two germline ends. The CDR3 is CASSLQGRDEQYF. CDR3 coding DNA: TGTGCCAGCAGTTTGCAGGGGAGGGACGAGCAGTACTTC.

The V and J genes are TRBV15 and TRBJ2-7, with 10 bases that match TRBD1. CDR3 length: 14 amino acids. V lost 3 bases, J lost 10 bases, and 9 bases stayed unmatched. Germline V lookup: CDR1 LNHNV, CDR2 YYDKDF (reference sequence). Here the CDR3 DNA reads TGTGCCACCAGCAGTGGGACAGGGGCCCGGCGTCAGTACTTC. Translating it yields CATSSGTGARRQYF.

This clone was seen only once. V and J are TRBV12-5 and TRBJ2-1, with D uncertain. Trimming shortened V by 7 bases and J by 4 bases, and 14 bases separated the two germline ends. Per the germline V gene, CDR1 is LGHNT and CDR2 is FRNRAP. This CDR3 has 14 residues. The CDR3 reads CASAPSGVYNEQFF. CDR3 nucleotides: TGTGCTAGTGCCCCGTCAGGAGTTTACAATGAGCAGTTCTTC.